The 29 T cell receptor beta chains below all came from one sample that was sequenced in a study of blood T cell repertoires in COVID-19. Profiling relied on immunoSEQ multiplex PCR, and the TCRdb table lists in-frame clones only, not all of them. The table has a few hundred thousand clones, about 86% seen once. The sample consisted of peripheral blood. The source of these receptors is an elderly man with acute or convalescent COVID-19.

CDR3 protein: CSVWDSSYEQYF. As DNA, the CDR3 is TGCAGCGTATGGGACAGTTCCTACGAGCAGTACTTC. The chain joins TRBV29-1 to TRBJ2-7; 7 nucleotides line up with TRBD1. Trimming took 6 bases from V and 1 from J; bases not matched to a gene: 3. Germline CDR1 reads SQVTM; CDR2 reads ANQGSEA. CDR3 length equals 12 residues.

This chain uses TRBV3-1 (or the pseudogene TRBV3-2) with TRBJ1-5; 8 bases are shared with TRBD1. The trim removed 5 bases at V and 3 bases at J, leaving 6 bases unmatched. Germline V CDR1 and CDR2: LGHDT, YNNKEL (reference sequence). The CDR3 sequence is 15 residues long. In DNA, the CDR3 is TGTGCCAGCAGCGAGACAGGGGATAACAATCAGCCCCAGCATTTT. It specifies CASSETGDNNQPQHF.

The V gene is TRBV6-6, the J gene TRBJ2-3; no clear D gene. The germline V gene encodes CDR1 MNHNY and CDR2 SVGAGI (reference sequence). This CDR3 has 13 amino acids. V dropped 6 bases and J dropped 3 bases, with 10 bases sitting between them. The CDR3 DNA follows: TGTGCCAGCAGCCCCCAACATACAGATACGCAGTATTTT. Translated: CASSPQHTDTQYF.

The chain employs TRBV5-1 and TRBJ2-1; 7 nucleotides line up with TRBD2. The CDR3 totals 15 residues. After removal of 0 bases from V and 5 bases from J, the junction contained 5 bases not matched to a gene. Germline V gives CDR1 SGHRS, CDR2 YFSETQ. The CDR3 here is CASSLGTGGNNEQFF. The CDR3 bases are TGCGCCAGCAGCTTGGGAACGGGGGGAAACAATGAGCAGTTCTTC.

The chain employs TRBV18 and TRBJ2-1, with D possibly being TRBD2 (6 bases). V lost 6 bases to trimming and J lost 4 bases, with 16 bases between them. CDR3 length: 15 residues. Germline V gene sequence: CDR1 KGHSH, CDR2 LQKENI. CDR3 DNA: TGTGCCAGCTCTACGGGGGATAGTACATACAATGAGCAGTTCTTC. As protein: CASSTGDSTYNEQFF. The whole variable domain, filled in from reference TRBV18 and TRBJ2-1, reads NAGVMQNPRHLVRRRGQEARLRCSPMKGHSHVYWYRQLPEEGLKFMVYLQKENIIDESGMPKERFSAEFPKEGPSILRIQQVVRGDSAAYFCASSTGDSTYNEQFFGPGTRLTVL.

The chain employs TRBV19 and TRBJ1-5; D is ambiguous. The CDR3 loop spans 17 amino acids. From germline, CDR1 is LNHDA and CDR2 SQIVND (reference sequence). The V end was cut by 0 bases, the J end by 3 bases, with 15 bases between. Written as DNA, the CDR3 is TGTGCCAGTAGTATAGATCACCGGTCGTGGGCCAATCAGCCCCAGCATTTT. This codes for CASSIDHRSWANQPQHF.

As for this clone: Other DNA sequences in the same sample also yield this CDR3. The CDR3 here is CASSEQGNYGYTF. The CDR3, as DNA: TGTGCCAGCAGTGAACAGGGAAACTATGGCTACACCTTC. The rearrangement joins TRBV2 to TRBJ1-2; D might be TRBD1 (5 bases). In germline, CDR1 is SNHLY, CDR2 FYNNEI. The CDR3 has 13 residues. The V and J ends lost 2 bases and 2 bases respectively, with 6 bases between them.

In this sample, this clone turned up once. J is TRBJ1-4 and V is TRBV7-2, with D unclear. Germline values: CDR1 SGHTA, CDR2 FQGNSA. The CDR3 runs 13 residues. Trimming cost V 2 bases and J 7 bases, with 8 bases left between them. This CDR3 is CASSLSFSEKLFF. For the CDR3, the DNA is TGTGCCAGCAGCTTATCTTTTAGTGAAAAACTGTTTTTT.

The genes are TRBV7-9 and TRBJ2-1; 11 bases align to TRBD2. Trimming at V came to 6 bases and at J to 5 bases, leaving 6 bases not matched to a gene. Germline V CDR1 and CDR2: SEHNR, FQNEAQ (reference sequence). The CDR3 runs 15 residues. Here the CDR3 DNA reads TGTGCCAGCAGAGATTTAGCGGGAGGGAACAATGAGCAGTTCTTC. This translates into CASRDLAGGNNEQFF.

The chain joins TRBV7-2 to TRBJ1-1; D not resolved. The germline gives CDR1 SGHTA, CDR2 FQGNSA. Trimming took 2 bases from V and 1 from J, leaving 11 bases between them. The length of the CDR3 is 15 residues. The CDR3 sequence: CASSLSARRNTEAFF. Here the CDR3 DNA reads TGTGCCAGCAGCTTAAGTGCGAGGCGGAACACTGAAGCTTTCTTT.

This clone was observed once. The CDR3 DNA reads as TGTGCCTGGAGTGTGTCGTACGAGCAGTACTTC. The encoded protein is CAWSVSYEQYF. The genes are TRBV30 and TRBJ2-7, with unresolved D. From germline, CDR1 is GTSNPN and CDR2 SVGIG (reference sequence). The CDR3 length is 11 residues. Trimming took 0 bases from V and 4 from J, leaving 4 bases between them. Full variable domain (remainder filled in from reference TRBV30 and TRBJ2-7): SQTIHQWPATLVQPVGSPLSLECTVEGTSNPNLYWYRQAAGRGLQLLFYSVGIGQISSEVPQNLSASRPQDRQFILSSKKLLLSDSGFYLCAWSVSYEQYFGPGTRLTVT.

In its sample, this clone was seen once. The J gene is TRBJ1-5, the V gene TRBV18; D perhaps matches TRBD1 (6 bases). Trimming cost V 6 bases and J 4 bases, with 10 bases left between them. The CDR3 contains 13 residues. CDR1 is KGHSH and CDR2 is LQKENI in the germline V gene. CDR3 bases: TGTGCCAGCTCCGCGGACAGTAATCAGCCCCAGCATTTT. The encoded protein is CASSADSNQPQHF.

The chain joins TRBV5-4 to TRBJ1-3; 9 bases fit TRBD1. The junction had 11 bases not matched to a gene; V was cut back by 4 bases and J by 0 bases. The CDR3 extends over 18 amino acids. CDR1 SGHNT and CDR2 YYREEE come from the germline V gene (reference sequence). The CDR3 here is CASSIGTGTPLSGNTIYF. CDR3 coding DNA: TGTGCCAGCAGCATCGGGACAGGGACCCCTCTCTCTGGAAACACCATATATTTT.

The chain recombines TRBV29-1 with TRBJ1-3; D might be TRBD1 (5 bases). The CDR3 loop spans 12 amino acids. CDR1 SQVTM and CDR2 ANQGSEA come from the germline V gene. V was clipped by 7 bases and J by 4 bases, with 11 bases between them. CDR3 coding DNA: TGCAGCGGCGAAGGGGTCGGAAACACCATATATTTT. It codes for CSGEGVGNTIYF.

The chain combines TRBV4-3 with TRBJ2-7; 9 bases match TRBD1. Losses at the gene ends were 1 base for V and 2 bases for J; bases not matched to a gene: 3. Looked up from germline, CDR1 is LGHNA and CDR2 is YSLEER. The CDR3 extends over 15 amino acids. The CDR3 DNA reads TGCGCCAGCAGCCAAGTGACAGGGGGGACCTACGAGCAGTACTTC. It codes for CASSQVTGGTYEQYF.

The rearrangement uses TRBV27 and TRBJ2-7, with 8 bases that match TRBD2. Germline trimming cut 5 bases from V and 0 bases from J; bases unmatched to any gene: 6. This CDR3 has 15 amino acids. Germline values: CDR1 MNHEY, CDR2 SMNVEV (reference sequence). CDR3 region: CASSPTSGGSYEQYF. DNA of the CDR3: TGTGCCAGCAGTCCCACTAGCGGAGGCTCCTACGAGCAGTACTTC.

The chain couples TRBV25-1 to TRBJ2-5; D is ambiguous. The V gene lost 5 bases and the J gene lost 0 bases, with 4 bases spanning the gap. There are 12 residues in the CDR3. Per germline, CDR1 MGHDK and CDR2 SYGVNS. CDR3 region: CASSFDQETQYF. For the CDR3, the DNA is TGTGCCAGCAGTTTCGACCAAGAGACCCAGTACTTC.

The chain couples TRBV9 to TRBJ2-2; D is undetermined. The germline gives CDR1 SGDLS, CDR2 YYNGEE. V shed 4 bases and J shed 7 bases, with 14 bases lying between them. This CDR3 has 14 residues. The DNA for the CDR3 is TGTGCCAGCAGCTTCCTCCCCTCGGGCGGGGAGCTGTTTTTT. This sequence encodes CASSFLPSGGELFF. Based on the CDR3 plus reference TRBV9 and TRBJ2-2, the full variable domain is DSGVTQTPKHLITATGQRVTLRCSPRSGDLSVYWYQQSLDQGLQFLIQYYNGEERAKGNILERFSAQQFPDLHSELNLSSLELGDSALYFCASSFLPSGGELFFGEGSRLTVL.

V is TRBV6-5 and J is TRBJ1-6, with TRBD1 matching 7 bases. The germline CDR1 and CDR2 sequences are MNHEY and SVGAGI. The V segment lost 8 bases and the J segment 5 bases; nucleotides outside the gene matches: 3. There are 13 residues in the CDR3. CDR3 DNA sequence: TGTGCCAGCGGGACAGTAGATAATTCACCCCTCCACTTT. Its translation is CASGTVDNSPLHF.

The CDR3: CASSSQGKGNQPQHF. Here the CDR3 DNA reads TGTGCCAGTAGTTCTCAGGGGAAGGGCAATCAGCCCCAGCATTTT. The chain employs TRBV19 and TRBJ1-5, with D tentatively TRBD1 (6 bases). The CDR3 runs 15 residues. V shed 5 bases and J shed 2 bases, with 13 bases lying between them. Germline CDR1 reads LNHDA; CDR2 reads SQIVND (reference sequence).

The gene calls are TRBV6-2 or TRBV6-3 and TRBJ2-1; 8 nucleotides match TRBD2. The germline V gene encodes CDR1 MNHEY and CDR2 SVGEGT. The CDR3 runs to 19 residues. V shed 0 bases and J 7 bases; nucleotides not matched to a gene: 17. CDR3 amino acids: CASSYSGGGPSQIGNEQFF. In nucleotides, the CDR3 is TGTGCCAGCAGTTACTCTGGCGGGGGGCCCTCCCAAATTGGGAATGAGCAGTTCTTC.

This chain connects TRBV29-1 to TRBJ1-1; the D gene is possibly TRBD1 (5 bases). The V gene's germline CDR1 is SQVTM and CDR2 ANQGSEA. Trimming cost V 4 bases and J 2 bases, with 14 bases left between them. The CDR3 runs to 14 residues. CDR3 sequence (DNA): TGCAGCGTTGTGCCTCGACAGATTAACACTGAAGCTTTCTTT. Translated, it gives CSVVPRQINTEAFF.

The rearrangement links TRBV7-2 to TRBJ1-1; D ambiguous. The CDR3 runs 15 residues. Germline CDR1 and CDR2: SGHTA and FQGNSA. V gave up 2 bases and J gave up 1 base, with 11 bases separating them. The CDR3, as DNA: TGTGCCAGCAGCTTACGTGCCGGGGAGAACACTGAAGCTTTCTTT. It codes for CASSLRAGENTEAFF.

Of note for this clone: The identical CDR3 is also encoded by other nucleotide sequences in the sample. The rearrangement links TRBV9 to TRBJ2-2, with unresolved D. The CDR3 length is 13 residues. V lost 0 bases and J lost 5, with 5 bases in between. Germline CDR1 reads SGDLS; CDR2 reads YYNGEE. The CDR3 DNA follows: TGTGCCAGCAGCGTAGAACATACCGGGGAGCTGTTTTTT. Its protein product is CASSVEHTGELFF.

The V gene is TRBV7-9, the J gene TRBJ1-5; D ambiguous. Trimming left V 1 base short and J 5 bases short, with 9 bases between. In germline, CDR1 is SEHNR, CDR2 FQNEAQ (reference sequence). This CDR3 contains 14 residues. The CDR3 protein is CASSLGASDQPQHF. The CDR3, as DNA: TGTGCCAGCAGCTTAGGCGCCAGCGATCAGCCCCAGCATTTT. The variable domain in full, with the rest retrieved from reference TRBV7-9 and TRBJ1-5, is DTGVSQNPRHKITKRGQNVTFRCDPISEHNRLYWYRQTLGQGPEFLTYFQNEAQLEKSRLLSDRFSAERPKGSFSTLEIQRTEQGDSAMYLCASSLGASDQPQHFGDGTRLSIL.

The genes are TRBV5-1 and TRBJ1-1; D might be TRBD1 (5 bases). V lost 3 bases to trimming and J lost 1 base, with 10 bases between them. Per germline, CDR1 SGHRS and CDR2 YFSETQ. The CDR3 has 14 residues. As DNA, the CDR3 is TGCGCCAGCAGCTGGGGGGGAAGGAACACTGAAGCTTTCTTT. Amino acids: CASSWGGRNTEAFF.

The rearrangement links TRBV6-5 to TRBJ2-7; 7 bases agree with TRBD1. CDR3 length: 15 residues. Trimming took 6 bases from V and 9 from J; bases not matched to a gene: 17. Per germline, CDR1 MNHEY and CDR2 SVGAGI. In nucleotides, the CDR3 is TGTGCCAGCAGCCCCGGACTTAGTACAGGGGTTCGGCAGTACTTC. Translation: CASSPGLSTGVRQYF.

V is TRBV19 and J is TRBJ1-6, with a possible D match to TRBD1 (5 bases). The V and J ends lost 3 bases and 9 bases respectively, with 18 bases between them. This CDR3 comprises 16 residues. Germline-derived CDR1 and CDR2 are LNHDA and SQIVND (reference sequence). The CDR3 DNA is TGTGCCAGTAGTATCGCATCTTGGGGCGACAGTTCACCCCTCCACTTT. Its protein is CASSIASWGDSSPLHF.

The chain uses TRBV27 and TRBJ1-6, with 9 bases lining up with TRBD1. This CDR3 has 15 amino acids. Trimming took 5 bases from V and 10 from J; bases not matched to a gene: 9. Germline lookup yields CDR1 MNHEY and CDR2 SMNVEV (reference sequence). In DNA form, the CDR3 reads TGTGCCAGCAGTCTCCGGGACAGGGCGGACTCACCCCTCCACTTT. This encodes CASSLRDRADSPLHF.